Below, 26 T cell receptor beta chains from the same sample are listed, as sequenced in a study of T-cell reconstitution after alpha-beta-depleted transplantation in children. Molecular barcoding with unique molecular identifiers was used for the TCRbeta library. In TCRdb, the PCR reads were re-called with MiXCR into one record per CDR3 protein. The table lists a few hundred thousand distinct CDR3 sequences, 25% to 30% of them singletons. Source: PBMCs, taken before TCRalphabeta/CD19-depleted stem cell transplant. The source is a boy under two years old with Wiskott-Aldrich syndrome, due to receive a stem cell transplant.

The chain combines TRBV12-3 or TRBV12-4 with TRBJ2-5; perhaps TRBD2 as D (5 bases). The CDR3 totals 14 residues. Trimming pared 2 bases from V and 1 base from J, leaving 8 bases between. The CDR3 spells CASSLRGSQETQYF. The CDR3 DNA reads TGTGCCAGCAGTTTACGAGGGAGCCAAGAGACCCAGTACTTC.

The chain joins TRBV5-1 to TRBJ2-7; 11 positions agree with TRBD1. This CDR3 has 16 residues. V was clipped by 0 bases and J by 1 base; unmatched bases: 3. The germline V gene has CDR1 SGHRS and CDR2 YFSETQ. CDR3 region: CASSLDGQGASYEQYF. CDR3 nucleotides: TGCGCCAGCAGCTTGGATGGACAGGGGGCATCCTACGAGCAGTACTTC.

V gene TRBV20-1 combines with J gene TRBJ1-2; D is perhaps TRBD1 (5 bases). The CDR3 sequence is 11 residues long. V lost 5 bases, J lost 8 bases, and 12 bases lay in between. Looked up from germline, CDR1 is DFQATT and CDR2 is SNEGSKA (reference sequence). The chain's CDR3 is CSAAGEGGYTF. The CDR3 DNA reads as TGCAGTGCTGCTGGCGAGGGGGGCTACACCTTC.

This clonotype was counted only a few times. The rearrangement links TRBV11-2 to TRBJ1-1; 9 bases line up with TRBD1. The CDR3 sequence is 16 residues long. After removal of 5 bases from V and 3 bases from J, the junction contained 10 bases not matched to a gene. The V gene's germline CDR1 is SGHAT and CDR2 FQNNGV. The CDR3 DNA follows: TGTGCCAGCAGCCCCGGGGACAGGGTCTTGTACACTGAAGCTTTCTTT. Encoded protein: CASSPGDRVLYTEAFF. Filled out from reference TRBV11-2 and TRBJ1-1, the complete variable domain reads EAGVAQSPRYKIIEKRQSVAFWCNPISGHATLYWYQQILGQGPKLLIQFQNNGVVDDSQLPKDRFSAERLKGVDSTLKIQPAKLEDSAVYLCASSPGDRVLYTEAFFGQGTRLTVV.

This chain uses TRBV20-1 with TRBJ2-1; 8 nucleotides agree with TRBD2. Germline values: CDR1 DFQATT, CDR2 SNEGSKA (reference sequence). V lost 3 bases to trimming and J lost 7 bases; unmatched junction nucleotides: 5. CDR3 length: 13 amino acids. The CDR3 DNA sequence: TGCAGTGCTAGCGGGAGGGCCGATAATGAGCAGTTCTTC. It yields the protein CSASGRADNEQFF.

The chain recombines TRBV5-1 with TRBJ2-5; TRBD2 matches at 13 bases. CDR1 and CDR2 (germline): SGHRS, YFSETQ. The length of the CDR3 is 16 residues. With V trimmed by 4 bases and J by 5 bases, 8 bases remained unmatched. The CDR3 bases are TGCGCCAGCAGCCTGGGACTAGCGGGAATGGGGGAGACCCAGTACTTC. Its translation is CASSLGLAGMGETQYF.

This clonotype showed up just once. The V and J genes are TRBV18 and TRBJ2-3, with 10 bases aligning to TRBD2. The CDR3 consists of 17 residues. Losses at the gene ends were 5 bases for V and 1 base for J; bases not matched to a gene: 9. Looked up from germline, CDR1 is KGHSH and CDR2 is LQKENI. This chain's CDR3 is CASSRSSSGRGTDTQYF. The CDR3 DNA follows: TGTGCCAGCTCAAGAAGTTCCAGCGGGAGGGGCACAGATACGCAGTATTTT.

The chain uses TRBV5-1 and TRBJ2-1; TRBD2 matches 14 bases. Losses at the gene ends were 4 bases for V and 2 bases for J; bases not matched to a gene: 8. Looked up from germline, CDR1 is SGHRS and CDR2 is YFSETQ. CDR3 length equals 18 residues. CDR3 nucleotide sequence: TGCGCCAGCAGCGTGGGGACTAGCGGGAGAGGAGCCTACAATGAGCAGTTCTTC. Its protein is CASSVGTSGRGAYNEQFF.

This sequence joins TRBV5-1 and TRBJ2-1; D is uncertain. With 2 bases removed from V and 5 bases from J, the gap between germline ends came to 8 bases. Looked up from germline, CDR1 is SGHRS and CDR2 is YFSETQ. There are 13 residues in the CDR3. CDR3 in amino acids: CASSFRDNNEQFF. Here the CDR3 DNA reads TGCGCCAGCAGCTTTCGAGATAACAATGAGCAGTTCTTC.

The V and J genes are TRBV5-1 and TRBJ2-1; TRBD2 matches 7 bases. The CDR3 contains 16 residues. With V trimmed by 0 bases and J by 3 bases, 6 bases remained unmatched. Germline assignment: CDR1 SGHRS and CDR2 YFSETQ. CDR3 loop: CASSLASSGSYNEQFF. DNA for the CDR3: TGCGCCAGCAGCTTGGCTTCTAGCGGAAGCTACAATGAGCAGTTCTTC.

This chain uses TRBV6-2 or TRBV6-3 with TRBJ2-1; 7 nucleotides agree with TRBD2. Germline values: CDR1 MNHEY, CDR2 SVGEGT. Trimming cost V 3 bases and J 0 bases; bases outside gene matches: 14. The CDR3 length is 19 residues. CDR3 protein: CASSYSVWLADLSYNEQFF. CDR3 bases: TGTGCCAGCAGTTATTCGGTTTGGCTAGCGGACCTCTCCTACAATGAGCAGTTCTTC.

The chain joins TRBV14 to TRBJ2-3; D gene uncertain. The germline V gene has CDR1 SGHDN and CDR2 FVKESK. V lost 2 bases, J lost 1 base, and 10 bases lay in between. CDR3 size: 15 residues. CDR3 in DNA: TGTGCCAGCAGCCAATTAGGAAGCGGCACAGATACGCAGTATTTT. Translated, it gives CASSQLGSGTDTQYF.

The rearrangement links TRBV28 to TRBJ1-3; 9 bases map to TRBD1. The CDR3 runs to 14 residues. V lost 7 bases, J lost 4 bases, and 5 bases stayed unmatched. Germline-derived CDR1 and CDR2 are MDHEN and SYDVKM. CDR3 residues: CASTRTGAGNTIYF. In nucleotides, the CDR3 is TGTGCCAGCACCCGGACAGGGGCAGGAAACACCATATATTTT.

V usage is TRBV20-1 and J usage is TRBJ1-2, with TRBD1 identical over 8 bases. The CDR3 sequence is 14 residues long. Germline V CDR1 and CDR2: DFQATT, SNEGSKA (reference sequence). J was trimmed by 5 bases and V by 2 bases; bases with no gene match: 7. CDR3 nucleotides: TGCAGTGCTAGAATCGGACAGGGCCTTTATGGCTACACCTTC. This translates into CSARIGQGLYGYTF.

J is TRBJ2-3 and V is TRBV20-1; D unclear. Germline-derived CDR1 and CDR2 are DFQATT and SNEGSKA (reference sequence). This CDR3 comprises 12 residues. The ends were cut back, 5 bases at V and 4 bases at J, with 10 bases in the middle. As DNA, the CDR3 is TGCAGTGCTCGCAGGACCGCAGATACGCAGTATTTT. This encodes CSARRTADTQYF.

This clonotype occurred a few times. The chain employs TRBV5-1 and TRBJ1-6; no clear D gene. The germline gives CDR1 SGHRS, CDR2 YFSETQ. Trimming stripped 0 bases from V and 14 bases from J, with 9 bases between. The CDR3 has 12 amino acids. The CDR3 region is CASSLDRASLHF. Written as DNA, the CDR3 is TGCGCCAGCAGCTTGGACCGGGCCTCCCTCCACTTT.

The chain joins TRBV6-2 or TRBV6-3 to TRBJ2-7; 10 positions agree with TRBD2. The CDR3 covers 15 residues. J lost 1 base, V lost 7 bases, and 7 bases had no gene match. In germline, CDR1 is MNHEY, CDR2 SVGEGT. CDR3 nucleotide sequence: TGTGCCAGCATGGCTCGGACTAGCGGATCCTACGAGCAGTACTTC. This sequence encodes CASMARTSGSYEQYF.

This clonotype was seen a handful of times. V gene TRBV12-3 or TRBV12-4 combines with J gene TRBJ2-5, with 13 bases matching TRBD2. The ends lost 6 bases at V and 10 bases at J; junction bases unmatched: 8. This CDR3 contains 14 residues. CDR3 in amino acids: CASSPGLAGSNQYF. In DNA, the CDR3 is TGTGCCAGCAGCCCGGGACTAGCGGGATCGAACCAGTACTTC.

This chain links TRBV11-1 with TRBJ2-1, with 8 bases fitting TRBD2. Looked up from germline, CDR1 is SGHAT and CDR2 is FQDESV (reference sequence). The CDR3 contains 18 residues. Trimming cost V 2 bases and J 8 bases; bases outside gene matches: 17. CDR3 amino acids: CASSLFPPPAGVGDEQFF. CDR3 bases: TGTGCCAGCAGCTTATTCCCCCCCCCAGCGGGAGTTGGGGATGAGCAGTTCTTC.

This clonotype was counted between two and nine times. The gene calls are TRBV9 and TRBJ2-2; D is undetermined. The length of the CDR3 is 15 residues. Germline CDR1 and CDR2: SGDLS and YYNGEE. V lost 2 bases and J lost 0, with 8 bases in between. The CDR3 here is CASSVTNANTGELFF. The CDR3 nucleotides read TGTGCCAGCAGCGTGACAAACGCGAACACCGGGGAGCTGTTTTTT.

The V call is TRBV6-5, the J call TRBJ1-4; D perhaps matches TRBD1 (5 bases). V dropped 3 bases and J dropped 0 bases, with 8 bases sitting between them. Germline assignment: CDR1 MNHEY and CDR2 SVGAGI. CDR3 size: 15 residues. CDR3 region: CASSYRGATNEKLFF. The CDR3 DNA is TGTGCCAGCAGTTATCGGGGGGCAACTAATGAAAAACTGTTTTTT.

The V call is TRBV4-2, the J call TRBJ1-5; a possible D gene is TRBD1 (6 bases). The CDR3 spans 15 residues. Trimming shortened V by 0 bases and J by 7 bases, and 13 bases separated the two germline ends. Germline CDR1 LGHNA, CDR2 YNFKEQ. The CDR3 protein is CASSQDPDSRQPQHF. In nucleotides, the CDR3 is TGTGCCAGCAGCCAAGATCCGGACAGCCGACAGCCCCAGCATTTT.

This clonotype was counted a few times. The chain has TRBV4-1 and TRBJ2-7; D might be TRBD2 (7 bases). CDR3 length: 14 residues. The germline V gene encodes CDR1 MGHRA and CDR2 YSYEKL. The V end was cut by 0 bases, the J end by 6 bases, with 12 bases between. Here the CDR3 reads CASSQDRGGLEQYF. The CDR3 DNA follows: TGCGCCAGCAGCCAAGACAGGGGAGGGCTCGAGCAGTACTTC.

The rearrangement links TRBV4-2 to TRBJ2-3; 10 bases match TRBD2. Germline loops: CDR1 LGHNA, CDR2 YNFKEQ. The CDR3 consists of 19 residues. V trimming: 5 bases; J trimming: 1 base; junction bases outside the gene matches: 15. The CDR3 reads CASSDYSSGSPGGTDTQYF. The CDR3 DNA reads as TGTGCCAGCAGCGATTACTCTAGCGGGAGCCCAGGGGGCACAGATACGCAGTATTTT.

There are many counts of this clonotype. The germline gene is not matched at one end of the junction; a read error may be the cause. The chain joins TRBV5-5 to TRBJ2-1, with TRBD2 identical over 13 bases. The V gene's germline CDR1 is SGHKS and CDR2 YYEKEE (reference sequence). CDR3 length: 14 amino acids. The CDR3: CASSLGLAGYEQFF. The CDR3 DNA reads TGCGCCAGCAGCTTGGGACTAGCGGGATATGAGCAGTTCTTC.

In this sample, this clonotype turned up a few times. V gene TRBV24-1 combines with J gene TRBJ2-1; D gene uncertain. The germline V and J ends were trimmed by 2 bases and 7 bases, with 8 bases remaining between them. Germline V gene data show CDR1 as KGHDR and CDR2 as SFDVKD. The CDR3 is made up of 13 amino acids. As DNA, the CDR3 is TGTGCCACCAGTGATTGGGGTGGGAATGAGCAGTTCTTC. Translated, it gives CATSDWGGNEQFF.